This T cell receptor beta chain came from a study of T cell changes during pregnancy in multiple sclerosis. The CDR3 sequence is 16 residues long. Trimming removed 1 base from V and 4 bases from J; junction bases left unmatched: 2. CDR1 is LGHNA and CDR2 is YNFKEQ in the germline V gene. Data came from immunoSEQ multiplex PCR; TCRdb stores just in-frame clones and leaves some out. The sample shows some 140,000 clones, roughly 96% of them seen only once. Sequencing was performed on peripheral blood, taken after pregnancy. The source of this sequence is a female donor with multiple sclerosis, enrolled in a pregnancy study. V is TRBV4-2 and J is TRBJ2-2; 11 bases are a match to TRBD2. Written as DNA, the CDR3 is TGTGCCAGCAGCCAAGTTAGCGGGAGGGGCACCGGGGAGCTGTTTTTT. This encodes CASSQVSGRGTGELFF.